This T cell receptor (beta chain) comes out of a study of blood T cell repertoires in COVID-19. TCRdb's copy holds only in-frame clones and misses some; the assay was immunoSEQ multiplex PCR. The sample lists roughly 200,000 clones, about 87% seen once, with under 3% in the top ten. V lost 5 bases to trimming and J lost 2 bases; unmatched junction nucleotides: 7. Germline V gene lookup returns CDR1 SGHRS and CDR2 YFSETQ. The CDR3 is made up of 16 amino acids. This rearrangement joins TRBV5-1 to TRBJ2-5; 12 positions match TRBD2. The sequence was collected from a woman aged 25 to 45 who had recovered from COVID-19. The sequencing input was PBMCs or T cells enriched from blood (not recorded which). The CDR3 coding sequence is TGCGCCAGCAGACAGAGACTAGCGGGGGCACAAGAGACCCAGTACTTC. Its protein is CASRQRLAGAQETQYF. The variable domain in full, completed from reference TRBV5-1 and TRBJ2-5, reads KAGVTQTPRYLIKTRGQQVTLSCSPISGHRSVSWYQQTPGQGLQFLFEYFSETQRNKGNFPGRFSGRQFSNSRSEMNVSTLELGDSALYLCASRQRLAGAQETQYFGPGTRLLVL.